Presented here are 20 T cell receptor beta chains from one specimen sequenced in a study of cytomegalovirus exposure and HLA in healthy donors. The primer mix had 60 Vbeta and 13 Jbeta primers. The method was immunoSEQ multiplex PCR; TCRdb's version includes in-frame clones alone and lacks a portion of them. The record lists some 70,000 clones, of which the ten most abundant hold 6.5% to 8.5%. Sequencing input: PBMCs. The receptors here all came from a female donor in good health and CMV-seropositive.

This rearrangement joins TRBV7-6 to TRBJ2-5; tentative D call: TRBD2 (5 bases). From germline, CDR1 is SGHVS and CDR2 FNYEAQ. This CDR3 has 12 residues. V lost 1 base and J 9 bases, leaving 9 bases between the germline ends. Written as DNA, the CDR3 is TGTGCCAGCAGCTTAGACTCCGGGGCCCAGTACTTC. This encodes CASSLDSGAQYF. Variable domain in full (rest from reference TRBV7-6 and TRBJ2-5): GAGVSQSPRYKVTKRGQDVALRCDPISGHVSLYWYRQALGQGPEFLTYFNYEAQQDKSGLPNDRFSAERPEGSISTLTIQRTEQRDSAMYRCASSLDSGAQYFGPGTRLLVL.

This chain joins TRBV6-5 and TRBJ1-5, with D maybe TRBD1 (6 bases). V lost 5 bases and J 1 base, leaving 12 bases between the germline ends. The germline gives CDR1 MNHEY, CDR2 SVGAGI. The CDR3 runs to 15 residues. The CDR3 loop is CASSPRGVSNQPQHF. CDR3 nucleotides: TGTGCCAGCAGTCCCAGGGGTGTAAGCAATCAGCCCCAGCATTTT.

V and J are TRBV7-4 and TRBJ2-3, with 10 positions matching TRBD1. V trimming: 4 bases; J trimming: 4 bases; junction bases outside the gene matches: 5. This CDR3 comprises 15 residues. The germline CDR1 and CDR2 sequences are SGHVT and SQSDAQ. CDR3 nucleotide sequence: TGTGCCAGCAGCTGCCGGGACAGGGGTGCAGATACGCAGTATTTT. Its protein product is CASSCRDRGADTQYF.

The J gene is TRBJ2-7, the V gene TRBV9; tentatively, D is TRBD1 (6 bases). Trimming left V 4 bases short and J 3 bases short, with 14 bases between. The length of the CDR3 is 14 residues. The germline V gene has CDR1 SGDLS and CDR2 YYNGEE. CDR3 nucleotide sequence: TGTGCCAGCAGCCCTCGTGGGACACGCTACGAGCAGTACTTC. It is translated as CASSPRGTRYEQYF.

The rearrangement uses TRBV28 and TRBJ2-7; 9 bases line up with TRBD1. Losses at the gene ends were 6 bases for V and 6 bases for J; bases not matched to a gene: 12. Per germline, CDR1 MDHEN and CDR2 SYDVKM. The CDR3 extends over 15 amino acids. The CDR3 loop reads CASRPLRDRAIEQYF. As DNA, the CDR3 is TGTGCCAGCAGACCCCTCCGGGACAGGGCCATCGAGCAGTACTTC.

The chain recombines TRBV25-1 with TRBJ2-7; D is perhaps TRBD1 (5 bases). Per the germline V gene, CDR1 is MGHDK and CDR2 is SYGVNS. The CDR3 is made up of 12 amino acids. V was cut by 8 bases and J by 5 bases, with 13 bases left in between. CDR3 sequence reads: CASAPQGHEQYF. CDR3 sequence (DNA): TGTGCCAGCGCGCCTCAGGGCCACGAGCAGTACTTC.

J is TRBJ2-5 and V is TRBV9; 7 nucleotides agree with TRBD1. The DNA end is more similar to TRBJ2-7, so the J call may be wrong. The CDR3 contains 14 residues. The germline gives CDR1 SGDLS, CDR2 YYNGEE. The CDR3: CASSVGQMGYEQYF. CDR3 DNA sequence: TGTGCCAGCAGCGTGGGACAGATGGGCTACGAGCAGTACTTC.

The V and J genes are TRBV28 and TRBJ1-2, with 10 bases matching TRBD1. The V segment lost 6 bases and the J segment 7 bases; nucleotides outside the gene matches: 8. This CDR3 contains 14 residues. The germline V gene encodes CDR1 MDHEN and CDR2 SYDVKM. The CDR3 reads CASSVPGQGLGYTF. The CDR3 nucleotides are TGTGCCAGCAGCGTCCCGGGACAGGGGCTTGGCTACACCTTC.

The CDR3 reads CATISGRDTGELFF. Here the CDR3 DNA reads TGTGCCACTATTAGCGGGAGAGATACCGGGGAGCTGTTTTTT. This chain uses TRBV10-3 with TRBJ2-2, with 9 bases identical to TRBD2. V dropped 10 bases and J dropped 5; count of bases not matched to a gene: 8. Looked up from germline, CDR1 is ENHRY and CDR2 is SYGVKD. The CDR3 consists of 14 residues.

The V and J genes are TRBV7-9 and TRBJ1-1, with 7 bases fitting TRBD1. CDR3 length: 14 residues. Germline assignment: CDR1 SEHNR and CDR2 FQNEAQ (reference sequence). The V segment lost 5 bases and the J segment 7 bases; nucleotides outside the gene matches: 10. CDR3 bases: TGTGCCAGCAGCCAAACTGGGACAGCTAGTGAAGCTTTCTTT. Translation gives CASSQTGTASEAFF.

The chain combines TRBV28 with TRBJ1-2, with 7 bases that match TRBD1. Germline loops: CDR1 MDHEN, CDR2 SYDVKM. This CDR3 is built from 14 residues. The junction had 8 bases not matched to a gene; V was cut back by 10 bases and J by 0 bases. The CDR3 loop is CATRIGGSNYGYTF. Written as DNA, the CDR3 is TGTGCCACCCGGATAGGGGGCTCTAACTATGGCTACACCTTC.

The V and J genes are TRBV27 and TRBJ2-5, with D hard to call. With 3 bases removed from V and 2 bases from J, the gap between germline ends came to 13 bases. The CDR3 loop spans 15 amino acids. Looked up from germline, CDR1 is MNHEY and CDR2 is SMNVEV (reference sequence). DNA for the CDR3: TGTGCCAGCAGTTTTTTACCCGGTCCACAAGAGACCCAGTACTTC. Protein: CASSFLPGPQETQYF.

The chain employs TRBV30 and TRBJ2-7; no clear D. The CDR3 totals 11 residues. Trimming left V 5 bases short and J 1 base short, with 6 bases between. CDR1 GTSNPN and CDR2 SVGIG come from the germline V gene (reference sequence). CDR3 sequence reads: CAWSGSYEQYF. For the CDR3, the DNA is TGTGCCTGGTCGGGTTCCTACGAGCAGTACTTC.

V and J are TRBV6-5 and TRBJ2-6, with a tentative D call TRBD1 (5 bases). Trimming removed 6 bases at V and 1 base at J, with 10 bases between. The germline gives CDR1 MNHEY, CDR2 SVGAGI. This CDR3 is 15 amino acids long. CDR3 DNA: TGTGCCAGCAGATTCCGACAGTCTGGGGCCAACGTCCTGACTTTC. Translating gives CASRFRQSGANVLTF.

The chain couples TRBV6-5 to TRBJ1-1; D gene uncertain. The germline gives CDR1 MNHEY, CDR2 SVGAGI. The CDR3 spans 15 residues. V lost 4 bases and J lost 1, with 13 bases in between. The CDR3 sequence is CASSLLDAANTEAFF. The CDR3 DNA sequence: TGTGCCAGCAGTTTACTCGATGCCGCGAACACTGAAGCTTTCTTT.

The chain uses TRBV15 and TRBJ1-2; maybe TRBD1 (5 bases). CDR3 length equals 13 residues. Trimming removed 0 bases from V and 5 bases from J, with 7 bases in between. Germline V gives CDR1 LNHNV, CDR2 YYDKDF (reference sequence). The CDR3 region has the DNA TGTGCCACCAGCAGAGATCGGGGGTATGGCTACACCTTC. This encodes CATSRDRGYGYTF.

The J gene is TRBJ2-5, the V gene TRBV29-1; 8 bases are a match to TRBD2. This CDR3 comprises 16 residues. Germline V gene sequence: CDR1 SQVTM, CDR2 ANQGSEA. V lost 0 bases and J lost 4; bases outside the gene matches: 10. DNA for the CDR3: TGCAGCGTTGAAGATCTCCCGGGGGGGTTAAGAGAGACCCAGTACTTC. Protein sequence: CSVEDLPGGLRETQYF.

The chain recombines TRBV28 with TRBJ2-7, with D possibly being TRBD1 (7 bases). V was clipped by 8 bases and J by 1 base, with 21 bases between them. This CDR3 is built from 16 residues. Germline CDR1 reads MDHEN; CDR2 reads SYDVKM. The CDR3 DNA reads as TGTGCCAGCCGAAACGCAGGGGGACTCCCTTCCTACGAGCAGTACTTC. This translates into CASRNAGGLPSYEQYF.

The chain combines TRBV6-5 with TRBJ2-5, with a tentative D call TRBD2 (6 bases). Looked up from germline, CDR1 is MNHEY and CDR2 is SVGAGI. The V and J ends lost 2 bases and 2 bases respectively, with 12 bases between them. The CDR3 spans 15 residues. CDR3 residues: CASSYMEGFQETQYF. In DNA, the CDR3 is TGTGCCAGCAGTTACATGGAGGGCTTTCAAGAGACCCAGTACTTC.

The chain joins TRBV28 to TRBJ2-2, with unresolved D. The CDR3 loop spans 13 amino acids. Germline V gene sequence: CDR1 MDHEN, CDR2 SYDVKM. The V end lost 2 bases, the J end lost 5 bases, and 6 bases lay between the germline ends. The CDR3 spells CASSLPRTGELFF. The DNA of the CDR3 is TGTGCCAGCAGTTTACCCAGAACCGGGGAGCTGTTTTTT.